Here is one TCR beta chain with its context. The entry originates in a study of cytomegalovirus exposure and HLA in healthy donors. A multiplex PCR was run with 60 Vbeta primers and 13 Jbeta primers. Profiling relied on immunoSEQ multiplex PCR, and the TCRdb table lists in-frame clones only, not all of them. The sample has 240,000 or so clones; roughly 80% are singletons. Germline V gene lookup returns CDR1 ENHRY and CDR2 SYGVKD. The CDR3 loop spans 13 amino acids. Trimming cost V 2 bases and J 7 bases; bases outside gene matches: 0. Specimen: PBMCs. This TCR came from a woman between 40 and 50 years old in good health and CMV-seropositive. V gene TRBV10-3 combines with J gene TRBJ2-1, with 9 nucleotides matching TRBD2. The CDR3 sequence: CAISESGGNEQFF. The CDR3 region has the DNA TGTGCCATCAGTGAGAGCGGGGGGAATGAGCAGTTCTTC.